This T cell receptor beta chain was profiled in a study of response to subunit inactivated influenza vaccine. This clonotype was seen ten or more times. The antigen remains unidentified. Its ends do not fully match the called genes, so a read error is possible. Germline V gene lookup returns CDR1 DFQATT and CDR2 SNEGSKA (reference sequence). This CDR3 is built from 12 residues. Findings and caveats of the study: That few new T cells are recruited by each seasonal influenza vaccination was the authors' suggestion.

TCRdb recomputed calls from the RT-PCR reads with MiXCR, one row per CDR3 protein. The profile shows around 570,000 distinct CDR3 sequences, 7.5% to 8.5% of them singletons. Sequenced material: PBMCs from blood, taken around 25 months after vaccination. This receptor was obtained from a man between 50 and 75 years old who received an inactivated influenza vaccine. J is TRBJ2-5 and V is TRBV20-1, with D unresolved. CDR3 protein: CSASRNQETQYF. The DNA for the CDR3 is TGCAGTGCTAGCCGCAACCAGGAGACCCAGTACTTC.